The next 18 T cell receptor beta chains were all read from a single sample in a study of T cell repertoires in cytomegalovirus infection. TCRdb redid the calling of the reads with MiXCR, one entry per CDR3 protein. Here the sample spans 300,000 to 400,000 distinct CDR3 sequences, roughly 20% being singletons. Sequenced sample: PBMCs. The receptors here all came from a human donor in good health (CMV status not recorded). Some clones in this sample may be carry-over from other donors' samples.

In this sample, this clonotype turned up a few times. The chain recombines TRBV28 with TRBJ2-7; D is perhaps TRBD1 (5 bases). Germline V CDR1 and CDR2: MDHEN, SYDVKM. This CDR3 comprises 15 residues. V lost 5 bases to trimming and J lost 3 bases, with 17 bases between them. Written as DNA, the CDR3 is TGTGCCAGCAGTCCTGCCTACAGGATTGACTACGAGCAGTACTTC. Protein sequence: CASSPAYRIDYEQYF.

In its sample, this clonotype was seen a few times. This rearrangement joins TRBV6-1 to TRBJ1-1; no reliable D call. Trimming stripped 10 bases from V and 6 bases from J, with 6 bases between. From germline, CDR1 is MNHNS and CDR2 SASEGT. CDR3 length: 9 residues. The CDR3 DNA sequence: TGTGCCAACCCCCCTGAAGCTTTCTTT. Translated, it gives CANPPEAFF.

This clonotype occurred many times. The chain combines TRBV7-2 with TRBJ1-2, with D unclear. The CDR3 consists of 18 residues. V was shortened by 2 bases and J by 0 bases, with 19 bases between the two germline ends. Germline V CDR1 and CDR2: SGHTA, FQGNSA. The CDR3 loop reads CASSLRSLQETSNYGYTF. CDR3 coding DNA: TGTGCCAGCAGCTTAAGGTCTTTGCAGGAGACGTCTAACTATGGCTACACCTTC.

The chain joins TRBV12-3 or TRBV12-4 to TRBJ1-5; 7 bases line up with TRBD1. The length of the CDR3 is 15 residues. The ends lost 5 bases at V and 3 bases at J; junction bases unmatched: 7. CDR3 amino acids: CASSQDRFPNQPQHF. The CDR3 DNA sequence: TGTGCCAGCAGTCAGGACAGGTTCCCCAATCAGCCCCAGCATTTT.

The chain links TRBV9 to TRBJ2-5, with 7 bases aligning to TRBD2. Germline V lookup: CDR1 SGDLS, CDR2 YYNGEE. Trimming at V came to 3 bases and at J to 2 bases, leaving 16 bases not matched to a gene. This CDR3 has 18 amino acids. DNA of the CDR3: TGTGCCAGCAGCGCTCGGGGAGGGGAAAATTTTAGGCAAGAGACCCAGTACTTC. It is translated as CASSARGGENFRQETQYF. Combining the CDR3 with reference TRBV9 and TRBJ2-5 gives the whole variable domain DSGVTQTPKHLITATGQRVTLRCSPRSGDLSVYWYQQSLDQGLQFLIQYYNGEERAKGNILERFSAQQFPDLHSELNLSSLELGDSALYFCASSARGGENFRQETQYFGPGTRLLVL.

The chain carries TRBV6-6 and TRBJ2-1, with D unresolved. The germline gives CDR1 MNHNY, CDR2 SVGAGI (reference sequence). The CDR3 runs to 12 residues. V lost 7 bases, J lost 10 bases, and 14 bases lay in between. The CDR3 here is CASTPRIEEQFF. The CDR3 DNA reads TGTGCCAGCACCCCGAGGATTGAGGAGCAGTTCTTC.

This clonotype was recorded many times. This CDR3 reads CASSGANSGNTIYF. The CDR3 DNA is TGTGCCAGCTCAGGGGCTAACTCTGGAAACACCATATATTTT. The chain recombines TRBV6-5 with TRBJ1-3; TRBD1 might be the D (6 bases). The V gene lost 8 bases and the J gene lost 0 bases, with 11 bases spanning the gap. This CDR3 spans 14 amino acids. The germline V gene encodes CDR1 MNHEY and CDR2 SVGAGI.

This clonotype has ten or more counts. The J gene is TRBJ1-2, the V gene TRBV7-2, with a tentative D call TRBD1 (6 bases). Trimming stripped 4 bases from V and 1 base from J, with 19 bases between. Germline assignment: CDR1 SGHTA and CDR2 FQGNSA. This CDR3 region has 17 residues. Written as DNA, the CDR3 is TGTGCCAGCAGCTCGGACAGCCGTGGCCCCTTTAACTATGGCTACACCTTC. Protein sequence: CASSSDSRGPFNYGYTF.

At least ten counts were recorded for this clonotype. This sequence joins TRBV7-2 and TRBJ2-5; 9 bases line up with TRBD2. V shed 3 bases and J 5 bases; nucleotides not matched to a gene: 7. Germline assignment: CDR1 SGHTA and CDR2 FQGNSA. The CDR3 is 15 amino acids. CDR3 sequence reads: CASSFQRGDLETQYF. The CDR3 nucleotides are TGTGCCAGCAGCTTTCAGCGGGGGGATTTGGAGACCCAGTACTTC.

This clonotype was seen ten or more times. The chain links TRBV12-3 or TRBV12-4 to TRBJ2-2; tentative D call: TRBD2 (5 bases). Trimming stripped 5 bases from V and 2 bases from J, with 9 bases between. The CDR3 runs to 14 residues. CDR3 DNA sequence: TGTGCCAGCAGTATCGGGGAAAACACCGGGGAGCTGTTTTTT. Its protein is CASSIGENTGELFF.

The chain uses TRBV18 and TRBJ1-6, with no clear D. The CDR3 is 18 amino acids. CDR1 and CDR2 (germline): KGHSH, LQKENI. Trimming took 5 bases from V and 6 from J, leaving 23 bases between them. CDR3 DNA: TGTGCCAGCTCAGAGACCCGGCCAGCCCAAGGGTTTAATTCACCCCTCCACTTT. Its protein is CASSETRPAQGFNSPLHF.

This clonotype was counted many times. The chain is built from TRBV6-2 or TRBV6-3 and TRBJ1-1; D is unresolved. Germline V gene lookup returns CDR1 MNHEY and CDR2 SVGEGT. CDR3 length equals 13 residues. With 6 bases removed from V and 6 bases from J, the gap between germline ends came to 14 bases. Here the CDR3 reads CASSNSGWAEAFF. CDR3 nucleotides: TGTGCCAGCAGCAATTCGGGCTGGGCTGAAGCTTTCTTT.

This clonotype has just a few counts. This chain connects TRBV12-3 or TRBV12-4 to TRBJ2-5; 7 bases line up with TRBD2. CDR3 size: 15 residues. The junction had 9 bases not matched to a gene; V was cut back by 7 bases and J by 1 base. CDR3 residues: CASIPGGFGQETQYF. The CDR3 coding sequence is TGTGCCAGCATCCCCGGGGGGTTCGGCCAAGAGACCCAGTACTTC.

This clonotype came up a few times. The genes are TRBV28 and TRBJ2-5; D might be TRBD1 (6 bases). The CDR3 spans 17 residues. V lost 5 bases to trimming and J lost 1 base, with 20 bases between them. The germline gives CDR1 MDHEN, CDR2 SYDVKM. The CDR3 coding sequence is TGTGCCAGCAGTGCCTCTACAGGGCTTGGTAGCCAAGAGACCCAGTACTTC. Translating it yields CASSASTGLGSQETQYF.

J is TRBJ1-3 and V is TRBV20-1, with D maybe TRBD1 (6 bases). The germline CDR1 and CDR2 sequences are DFQATT and SNEGSKA (reference sequence). The CDR3 extends over 15 amino acids. V was shortened by 2 bases and J by 0 bases, with 11 bases between the two germline ends. In nucleotides, the CDR3 is TGCAGTGCTAGAAACCGACAGGCCTCTGGAAACACCATATATTTT. Translation: CSARNRQASGNTIYF.

J is TRBJ1-6 and V is TRBV27; D gene uncertain. V was trimmed by 0 bases and J by 0 bases, leaving 6 bases between them. The germline V gene encodes CDR1 MNHEY and CDR2 SMNVEV (reference sequence). CDR3 length: 16 residues. The CDR3 coding sequence is TGTGCCAGCAGTTTATCCTTCTACTCCTATAATTCACCCCTCCACTTT. As protein: CASSLSFYSYNSPLHF.

This clonotype came up a few times. This sequence joins TRBV7-9 and TRBJ2-7, with D unresolved. Trimming shortened V by 3 bases and J by 6 bases, and 9 bases separated the two germline ends. CDR1 is SEHNR and CDR2 is FQNEAQ in the germline V gene (reference sequence). The length of the CDR3 is 12 residues. DNA for the CDR3: TGTGCCAGCAGCTTCTCTCCCCCCGAGCAGTACTTC. As protein: CASSFSPPEQYF.

V and J are TRBV7-2 and TRBJ2-1, with 9 bases fitting TRBD2. This CDR3 comprises 15 residues. J gave up 8 bases and V 3 bases, and 8 bases lay outside the gene matches. CDR1 and CDR2 from the germline V gene are SGHTA and FQGNSA. The CDR3 DNA reads TGTGCCAGCAGCTTCACTAGCGGGCCTAAGGATGAGCAGTTCTTC. Translating it yields CASSFTSGPKDEQFF.